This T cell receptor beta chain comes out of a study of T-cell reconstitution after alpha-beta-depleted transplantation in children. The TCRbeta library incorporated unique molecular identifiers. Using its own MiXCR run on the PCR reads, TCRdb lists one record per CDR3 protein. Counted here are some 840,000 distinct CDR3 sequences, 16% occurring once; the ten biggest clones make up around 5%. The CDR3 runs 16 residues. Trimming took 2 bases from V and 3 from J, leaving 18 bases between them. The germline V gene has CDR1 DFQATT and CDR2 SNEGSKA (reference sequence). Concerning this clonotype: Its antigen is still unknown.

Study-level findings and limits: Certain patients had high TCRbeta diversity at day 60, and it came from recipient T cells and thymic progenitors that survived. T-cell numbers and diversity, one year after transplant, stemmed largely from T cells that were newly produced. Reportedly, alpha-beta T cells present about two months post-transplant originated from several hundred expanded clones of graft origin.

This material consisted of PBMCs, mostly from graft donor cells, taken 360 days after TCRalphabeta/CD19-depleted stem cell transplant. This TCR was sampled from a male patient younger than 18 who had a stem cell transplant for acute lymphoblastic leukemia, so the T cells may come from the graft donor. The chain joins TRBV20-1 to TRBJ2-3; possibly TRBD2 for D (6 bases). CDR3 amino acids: CSARSRGGAATDTQYF. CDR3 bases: TGCAGTGCTAGATCACGCGGCGGGGCCGCGACAGATACGCAGTATTTT.